The 22 T cell receptor beta chains below were found in one sample sequenced in a study of blood T cell repertoires in COVID-19 (dated by TCRdb to 2019 to 2021). Library generation was performed with the immunoSEQ multiplex PCR assay. TCRdb stores this immuneACCESS table with in-frame sequences only. Part of the clones is absent; in the studies checked, under half of the shortfall reflects unresolved V genes, and no reason is known for the rest. This sample gives 30,000 to 45,000 clones in total; 90% to 95% of them show up just once. The leading ten clones occupy approximately 2.1% of the sample. The sample taken for sequencing was peripheral blood. The source is a middle-aged man with active COVID-19.

As DNA, the CDR3 is TGTGCCAGCAGCCAAGGGGGGACTAGCGGGAGGGATACGCAGTATTTT. Its translation is CASSQGGTSGRDTQYF. The chain links TRBV7-2 to TRBJ2-3, with TRBD2 matching 15 bases. Unmatched junction bases numbered 6, after V lost 5 bases and J lost 6 bases. Germline V gene lookup returns CDR1 SGHTA and CDR2 FQGNSA. This CDR3 region has 16 residues.

This chain uses TRBV19 with TRBJ2-2; the match to TRBD1 covers 7 bases. V lost 3 bases to trimming and J lost 3 bases; unmatched junction nucleotides: 4. Per germline, CDR1 LNHDA and CDR2 SQIVND (reference sequence). This CDR3 has 15 amino acids. In DNA, the CDR3 is TGTGCCAGTAGTATGGGACAGCCATACACCGGGGAGCTGTTTTTT. It is translated as CASSMGQPYTGELFF.

The rearrangement joins TRBV4-2 to TRBJ1-4; TRBD1 aligns across 12 bases. CDR3 size: 16 residues. The germline V gene has CDR1 LGHNA and CDR2 YNFKEQ. Losses at the gene ends were 1 base for V and 8 bases for J; bases not matched to a gene: 5. The CDR3 DNA reads TGTGCCAGCAGCCAAGGGGCCGGGACAGGGGGCGAAAAACTGTTTTTT. Its translation: CASSQGAGTGGEKLFF.

V gene TRBV5-1 combines with J gene TRBJ1-1, with D perhaps TRBD1 (5 bases). In germline, CDR1 is SGHRS, CDR2 YFSETQ. The CDR3 covers 14 residues. V was clipped by 8 bases and J by 1 base, with 15 bases between them. CDR3 loop: CASQPGLPNTEAFF. CDR3 in DNA: TGCGCCAGTCAACCGGGACTTCCGAACACTGAAGCTTTCTTT.

This chain joins TRBV12-3 or TRBV12-4 and TRBJ1-4; D remains ambiguous. The V end was cut by 7 bases, the J end by 10 bases, with 13 bases between. There are 12 residues in the CDR3. CDR3 sequence reads: CASKDLGSKLFF. The CDR3 DNA reads TGTGCCAGCAAAGACTTAGGTTCAAAACTGTTTTTT.

The chain couples TRBV6-5 to TRBJ1-5; D gene uncertain. Trimming removed 5 bases from V and 5 bases from J, with 13 bases in between. The germline V gene has CDR1 MNHEY and CDR2 SVGAGI. The CDR3 has 14 amino acids. For the CDR3, the DNA is TGTGCCAGCAGTACCACAGAGGGAGATCAGCCCCAGCATTTT. It yields the protein CASSTTEGDQPQHF.

The rearrangement joins TRBV18 to TRBJ2-2, with D unresolved. Germline CDR1 KGHSH, CDR2 LQKENI. V lost 7 bases to trimming and J lost 6 bases, with 21 bases between them. This CDR3 has 16 amino acids. The DNA for the CDR3 is TGTGCCAGCTTCCACTCAGCAACTCGAAGCGCCGGGGAGCTGTTTTTT. Its translation is CASFHSATRSAGELFF.

On this clone itself: This likely comes from a read error, as the CDR3 has no conserved phenylalanine or tryptophan at its end. J is TRBJ1-2 and V is TRBV29-1; TRBD1 aligns across 7 bases. Trimming at V came to 0 bases and at J to 4 bases, leaving 2 bases not matched to a gene. This CDR3 has 13 amino acids. The germline V gene has CDR1 SQVTM and CDR2 ANQGSEA. In DNA form, the CDR3 reads TGCAGCGTTGAAGAACAGGGGTCCTATGGCTACACCCTC. Residues: CSVEEQGSYGYTL.

This sequence joins TRBV7-2 and TRBJ1-5; D possibly corresponds to TRBD1 (5 bases). CDR1 and CDR2 from the germline V gene are SGHTA and FQGNSA. This CDR3 is built from 12 residues. The V end lost 1 base, the J end lost 7 bases, and 5 bases lay between the germline ends. The CDR3 sequence is CASSLEGQPQHF. The CDR3 bases are TGTGCCAGCAGCTTAGAGGGGCAGCCCCAGCATTTT.

This chain uses TRBV3-1 (or the pseudogene TRBV3-2) with TRBJ2-5, with D possibly matching TRBD2 (6 bases). V was clipped by 1 base and J by 0 bases, with 12 bases between them. The CDR3 sequence is 16 residues long. Germline CDR1 and CDR2: LGHDT and YNNKEL (reference sequence). CDR3 amino acids: CASSQGGAAHQETQYF. The CDR3 DNA is TGTGCCAGCAGCCAAGGCGGGGCAGCTCACCAAGAGACCCAGTACTTC.

The V call is TRBV25-1, the J call TRBJ1-4; a weak D match, TRBD1 (5 bases). Germline V CDR1 and CDR2: MGHDK, SYGVNS. With 6 bases removed from V and 12 bases from J, the gap between germline ends came to 11 bases. The CDR3 totals 11 residues. In DNA, the CDR3 is TGTGCCAGCAGCGCCGGCAGGGAACTGTTTTTT. Its protein is CASSAGRELFF.

V and J are TRBV27 and TRBJ2-7, with 9 bases aligning to TRBD2. This CDR3 is built from 18 residues. V was pared by 1 base and J by 4 bases, with 14 bases of the junction left unmatched. Germline V gives CDR1 MNHEY, CDR2 SMNVEV (reference sequence). The CDR3 reads CASSLFFVGRAGGYEQYF. As DNA, the CDR3 is TGTGCCAGCAGTTTATTTTTCGTAGGCAGAGCGGGAGGTTACGAGCAGTACTTC.

In this sample, this clone is medium-sized (0.01 to 0.1%). This chain uses TRBV2 with TRBJ1-3; possible D gene TRBD1, 6 bases. The V gene's germline CDR1 is SNHLY and CDR2 FYNNEI. This CDR3 has 14 residues. V lost 7 bases and J 4 bases, leaving 14 bases between the germline ends. Here the CDR3 reads CASKAQGPGNTIYF. CDR3 bases: TGTGCCAGCAAGGCCCAGGGGCCAGGAAACACCATATATTTT.

The chain has TRBV5-1 and TRBJ1-1; tentative D call: TRBD1 (6 bases). V lost 0 bases to trimming and J lost 0 bases, with 9 bases between them. The CDR3 loop spans 15 amino acids. Germline V CDR1 and CDR2: SGHRS, YFSETQ. CDR3 nucleotides: TGCGCCAGCAGCTTGGGACAGGCGCTGAACACTGAAGCTTTCTTT. Amino acids: CASSLGQALNTEAFF.

This clone was seen only once. This chain links TRBV7-2 with TRBJ2-7, with 8 bases identical to TRBD1. V lost 0 bases and J lost 4; bases outside the gene matches: 8. Germline V lookup: CDR1 SGHTA, CDR2 FQGNSA. The CDR3 consists of 16 residues. The CDR3 reads CASSLAATGALYEQYF. The CDR3 DNA reads TGTGCCAGCAGCTTAGCCGCGACAGGGGCCTTATACGAGCAGTACTTC.

The chain has TRBV6-5 and TRBJ1-5; D is undetermined. Germline V CDR1 and CDR2: MNHEY, SVGAGI. This CDR3 comprises 14 residues. V shed 4 bases and J shed 4 bases, with 11 bases lying between them. For the CDR3, the DNA is TGTGCCAGCAGTTCCCGAGGGAGGAATCAGCCCCAGCATTTT. Its translation: CASSSRGRNQPQHF.

In DNA form, the CDR3 reads TGTGCCTGGAGTCGGGATGCTAACTATGGCTACACCTTC. Translating gives CAWSRDANYGYTF. The chain recombines TRBV30 with TRBJ1-2, with unresolved D. The V end was cut by 2 bases, the J end by 0 bases, with 7 bases between. The CDR3 contains 13 residues. Germline values: CDR1 GTSNPN, CDR2 SVGIG (reference sequence).

V usage is TRBV4-2 and J usage is TRBJ1-1; 8 bases fit TRBD1. Germline-derived CDR1 and CDR2 are LGHNA and YNFKEQ. CDR3 length: 14 amino acids. Trimming took 4 bases from V and 5 from J; bases not matched to a gene: 6. The CDR3, as DNA: TGTGCCAGCAGCCTAACAGGGGGTGCGACTGAAGCTTTCTTT. Amino acids: CASSLTGGATEAFF.

The V call is TRBV3-1 (or the pseudogene TRBV3-2), the J call TRBJ2-1; 7 bases fit TRBD2. Germline V gene sequence: CDR1 LGHDT, CDR2 YNNKEL (reference sequence). There are 11 residues in the CDR3. Trimming took 10 bases from V and 16 from J; bases not matched to a gene: 13. Here the CDR3 reads CATVWEGRVFF. CDR3 nucleotides: TGTGCCACCGTCTGGGAAGGGAGGGTCTTCTTC.

The chain links TRBV23-1 to TRBJ1-1; 7 positions agree with TRBD1. Being an ORF, TRBV23-1 has a function that is uncertain. Germline trimming cut 6 bases from V and 1 base from J; bases unmatched to any gene: 5. CDR3 length equals 14 residues. The CDR3 protein is CASRHTGANTEAFF. In nucleotides, the CDR3 is TGCGCCAGCAGGCATACAGGGGCGAACACTGAAGCTTTCTTT.

The chain recombines TRBV5-6 with TRBJ2-7, with D maybe TRBD1 (6 bases). This CDR3 has 19 residues. Germline lookup yields CDR1 SGHDT and CDR2 YYEEEE. The V gene lost 0 bases and the J gene lost 2 bases, with 24 bases spanning the gap. CDR3 DNA sequence: TGTGCCAGCAGCTTGGCGGCGACCCTTCAGGGGTGGGCCGCCTACGAGCAGTACTTC. It codes for CASSLAATLQGWAAYEQYF.

V and J are TRBV3-1 (or the pseudogene TRBV3-2) and TRBJ2-2; D perhaps matches TRBD2 (5 bases). The ends were cut back, 4 bases at V and 5 bases at J, with 14 bases in the middle. Germline CDR1 is LGHDT and CDR2 is YNNKEL (reference sequence). CDR3 length: 15 amino acids. The CDR3: CASSRTSGKTGELFF. The CDR3 DNA follows: TGTGCCAGCAGCCGAACTTCGGGGAAGACCGGGGAGCTGTTTTTT.